This T cell receptor beta chain was sequenced during a study of cytomegalovirus exposure and HLA in healthy donors. The wider study: Most donors, around 81% of a few hundred genotyped, fell in the Caucasian-associated ancestry cluster.

General study points: Among the CMV-associated chains, a few were confirmed in vitro as specific for CMV antigens.

The V end was cut by 0 bases, the J end by 5 bases, with 8 bases between. The V gene's germline CDR1 is KGHSH and CDR2 LQKENI. This CDR3 contains 13 residues. The PCR employed 60 Vbeta primers together with 13 Jbeta primers. Assay used: immunoSEQ multiplex PCR; TCRdb lists only in-frame clones, some missing. The top ten clones hold 1.5% to 2% of a sample with 140,000 or so clones, just over 70% of them seen once. Comments on this clone: The antigen is not known. Other DNA sequences in the same sample also yield this CDR3.

The genes are TRBV18 and TRBJ2-7; maybe TRBD2 (6 bases). Material for sequencing was PBMCs. The origin of this receptor is a woman under 40 in good health and CMV-seronegative. CDR3: CASSPPGGNEQYF. The DNA of the CDR3 is TGTGCCAGCTCACCACCGGGGGGAAACGAGCAGTACTTC.